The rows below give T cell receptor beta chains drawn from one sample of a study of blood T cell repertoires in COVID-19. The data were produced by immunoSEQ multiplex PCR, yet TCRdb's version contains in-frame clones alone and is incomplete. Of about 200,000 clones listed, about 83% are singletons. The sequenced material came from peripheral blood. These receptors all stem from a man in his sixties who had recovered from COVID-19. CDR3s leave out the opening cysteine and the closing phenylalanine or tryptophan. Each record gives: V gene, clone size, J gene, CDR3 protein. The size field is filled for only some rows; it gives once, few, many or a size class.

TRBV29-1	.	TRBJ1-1	SVEEQGNTEAF
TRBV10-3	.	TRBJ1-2	QSHSGYGYT
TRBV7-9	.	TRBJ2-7	ASSRLGDRSYEQY
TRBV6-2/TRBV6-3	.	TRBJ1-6	ASSGAWTYNSPLH
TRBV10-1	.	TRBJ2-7	ASSGGYEQY
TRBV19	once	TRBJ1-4	ASSGTGANEKLF
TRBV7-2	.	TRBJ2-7	ASSLATSSYEQY
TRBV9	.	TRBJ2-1	ASSAVEGLAGVKNEQF
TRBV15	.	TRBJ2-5	ATSKGVQETQY
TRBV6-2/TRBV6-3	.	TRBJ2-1	ASSGGGLYNEQF
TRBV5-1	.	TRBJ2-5	ASSLASSGRQETQY
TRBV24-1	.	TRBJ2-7	ATSVGTGATYEQY
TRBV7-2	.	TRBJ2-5	ASSTYRQETQY
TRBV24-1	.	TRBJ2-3	ATSDPQALSTDTQY
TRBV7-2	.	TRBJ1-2	ASSPPAGSVNYGYT
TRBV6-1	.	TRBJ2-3	ASSLRFAQY
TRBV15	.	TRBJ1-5	ATSRDVGSRDSASNQPQH
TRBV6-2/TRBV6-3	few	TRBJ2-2	ASSPAGRGSTGELF
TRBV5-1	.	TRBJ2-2	ASSRSTAGTGELF
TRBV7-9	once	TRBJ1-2	ASSLDGPYGYT
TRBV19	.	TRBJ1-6	ASLDREVINSPLH
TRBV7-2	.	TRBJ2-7	ASSNQPGGGEQY
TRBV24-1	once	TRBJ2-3	ATSDNSRVKADTQY
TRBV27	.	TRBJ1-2	ASSLRGGGLDSNYGYT
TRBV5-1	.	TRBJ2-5	ASSSGTQETQY
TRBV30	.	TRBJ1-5	AWSVGQGKGDEYSNQPQH
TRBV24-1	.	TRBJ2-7	ATSASTSRFYEQY
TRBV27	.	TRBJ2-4	ASSSQTGRSGIQY
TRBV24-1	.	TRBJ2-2	ATASSANGELF
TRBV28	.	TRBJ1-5	ASSWTGGRGNQPQH
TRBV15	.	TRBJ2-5	ATSRDGETQY
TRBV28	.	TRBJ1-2	ASRGTGGGYT
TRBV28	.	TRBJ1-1	ASNTGTYLGTEAF
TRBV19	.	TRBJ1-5	ASSFDRSQPQH
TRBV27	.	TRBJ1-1	ASSKGQGLTEAF
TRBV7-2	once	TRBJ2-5	ASSSGQGEETQY
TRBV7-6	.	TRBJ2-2	ASSGLAGWTGELF
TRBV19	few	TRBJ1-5	ASSIDRGRGYNQPQH
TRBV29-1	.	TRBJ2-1	SVPGILDHNEQF
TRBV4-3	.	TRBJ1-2	ASTSSRSSLGGYT